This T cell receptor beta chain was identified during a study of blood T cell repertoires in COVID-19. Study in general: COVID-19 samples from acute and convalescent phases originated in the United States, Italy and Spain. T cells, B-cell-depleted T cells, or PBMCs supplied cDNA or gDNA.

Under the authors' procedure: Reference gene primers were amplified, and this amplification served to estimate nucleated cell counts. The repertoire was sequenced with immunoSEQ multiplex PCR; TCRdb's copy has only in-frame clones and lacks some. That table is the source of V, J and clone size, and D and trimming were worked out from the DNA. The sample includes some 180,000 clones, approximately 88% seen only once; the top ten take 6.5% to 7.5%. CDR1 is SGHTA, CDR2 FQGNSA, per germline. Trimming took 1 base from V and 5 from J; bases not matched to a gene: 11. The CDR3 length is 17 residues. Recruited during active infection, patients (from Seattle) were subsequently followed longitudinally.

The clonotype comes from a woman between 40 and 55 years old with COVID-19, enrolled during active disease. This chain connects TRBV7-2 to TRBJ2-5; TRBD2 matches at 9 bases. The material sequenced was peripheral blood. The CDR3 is CASSLDGRGGAGETQYF. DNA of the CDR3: TGTGCCAGCAGCTTAGACGGTCGCGGGGGGGCCGGGGAGACCCAGTACTTC. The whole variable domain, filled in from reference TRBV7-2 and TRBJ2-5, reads GAGVSQSPSNKVTEKGKDVELRCDPISGHTALYWYRQSLGQGLEFLIYFQGNSAPDKSGLPSDRFSAERTGGSVSTLTIQRTQQEDSAVYLCASSLDGRGGAGETQYFGPGTRLLVL.